This T cell receptor beta chain was recovered during a study of shared clonotypes between healthy human individuals. General study points: Clonotype sharing levels among donors were expected to vary with sequencing depth. Rarefaction showed sorted-subset sequencing was incomplete despite large depth.

Regarding this clone: Its antigen is still unknown.

CDR1 and CDR2 from the germline V gene are SEHNR and FQNEAQ (reference sequence). Trimming took 1 base from V and 7 from J, leaving 13 bases between them. The CDR3 is 14 residues long. Each cell subset's genomic DNA was divided evenly among several immunoSEQ plates. Produced via immunoSEQ multiplex PCR; TCRdb's table is partial and in-frame only. The table lists 850,000 to 1,200,000 clones, more than 65% of them singletons. V is TRBV7-9 and J is TRBJ2-5; D might be TRBD1 or TRBD2, each matching 5 bases. The sequence was collected from a man aged 18 to 29 in good health. The sample consisted of memory CD4+ T cells sorted from blood. This sample's subset: CD45RA-negative fraction. The CDR3, as DNA: TGTGCCAGCAGCTTAGGGGGCGGCGAGGGGACCCAGTACTTC. This sequence encodes CASSLGGGEGTQYF.